The 5 T cell receptor beta chains below come from one sample, sequenced in a study of blood T cell repertoires in COVID-19. Sequencing used immunoSEQ multiplex PCR; TCRdb keeps in-frame clones, though not all of them. The sample has some 27,000 clones; around 90% are singletons. Specimen: peripheral blood. The receptor source for this set is a human donor in a cohort sampled during active COVID-19. The donor label of this sample is uncertain.

This rearrangement joins TRBV12-3 or TRBV12-4 to TRBJ2-2, with a tentative D call TRBD1 (6 bases). The CDR3 extends over 13 amino acids. Trimming removed 2 bases from V and 5 bases from J, with 6 bases in between. The CDR3 DNA is TGTGCCAGCAGTTTAACAGGGACCGGGGAGCTGTTTTTT. Its translation: CASSLTGTGELFF.

Of note for this clone: The junction differs from germline at one of its ends, possibly a read error. The rearrangement uses TRBV6-5 and TRBJ1-4, with D uncertain. Germline V gene data show CDR1 as MNHEY and CDR2 as SVGAGI. CDR3 length: 16 residues. The CDR3 DNA reads TGTGCCAGCAGTCACTCCCTGTATGGGCCTAATGAAAAACTGTTTTTT. This codes for CASSHSLYGPNEKLFF.

The CDR3 is CASSFGGGNPGELFF. The DNA for the CDR3 is TGTGCCAGCAGCTTTGGCGGGGGGAATCCCGGGGAGCTGTTTTTT. This chain joins TRBV7-2 and TRBJ2-2, with TRBD2 identical over 8 bases. After removal of 3 bases from V and 6 bases from J, the junction contained 6 bases not matched to a gene. CDR3 length equals 15 residues. In germline, CDR1 is SGHTA, CDR2 FQGNSA.

The V call is TRBV7-2, the J call TRBJ2-7, with TRBD2 identical over 11 bases. CDR3 length: 16 amino acids. The V gene end was trimmed by 2 bases and the J gene end by 2 bases; junction bases not matched to a gene: 5. Germline CDR1 and CDR2: SGHTA and FQGNSA. CDR3 in DNA: TGTGCCAGCAGCTTAACGACTAGCGGGGCCCCCTACGAGCAGTACTTC. It yields the protein CASSLTTSGAPYEQYF.

This rearrangement joins TRBV2 to TRBJ2-3, with D perhaps matching TRBD2 (5 bases). This CDR3 is built from 13 residues. V was cut by 7 bases and J by 6 bases, with 14 bases left in between. The germline CDR1 and CDR2 sequences are SNHLY and FYNNEI. The CDR3: CASTRTLPDTQYF. The CDR3 DNA reads as TGTGCCAGCACAAGGACTCTCCCGGATACGCAGTATTTT.